The source of this T cell receptor beta chain is a study of CD4 T cells in relation to SARS-CoV-2 and coronaviruses. Broader study findings: Crossreactivity was assessed only for spike protein, not other viral proteins.

Comment on this clone: The antigen remains undetermined.

Before the COVID-19 pandemic, during about 2010-2019, CD4+ T cells were taken from unexposed donors. After about 11 days of culture, CD4+ T cells were isolated. As cell numbers allowed, unexposed-donor CD4+ T cells faced SARS-CoV-2 S/N and four cold-coronavirus spikes. Trimming removed 3 bases at V and 9 bases at J, with 18 bases between. Germline CDR1 and CDR2: SGHTA and FQGTGA. The length of the CDR3 is 15 residues. Assay used: immunoSEQ multiplex PCR; TCRdb lists only in-frame clones, some missing. The sample contains approximately 25,000 clones, under 80% of which appear only once. The genes are TRBV7-3 and TRBJ2-1; the D gene is possibly TRBD2 (6 bases). The sequenced sample was CD4+ T cells from PBMCs, cultured in vitro. The sequence derives from a human donor in good health. The CDR3 DNA sequence: TGTGCCAGCAGCTTCGGCCTAGCGCTTAATCCTGAGCAGTTCTTC. The encoded protein is CASSFGLALNPEQFF. The variable domain in full, completed from reference TRBV7-3 and TRBJ2-1, reads GAGVSQTPSNKVTEKGKYVELRCDPISGHTALYWYRQSLGQGPEFLIYFQGTGAADDSGLPNDRFFAVRPEGSVSTLKIQRTERGDSAVYLCASSFGLALNPEQFFGPGTRLTVL.